A single sample is the source of the 23 T cell receptor beta chains below, sequenced in a study of blood T cell repertoires in COVID-19. Sequencing was performed with immunoSEQ multiplex PCR; in TCRdb, only in-frame clones are kept and a portion is missing. The sample has 150,000 to 200,000 clones; around 87% are singletons. The sequencing input was peripheral blood. All receptors derive from a man between 40 and 49 years old with active or convalescent COVID-19.

V gene TRBV7-8 combines with J gene TRBJ1-2; no clear D. Trimming cost V 5 bases and J 3 bases, with 22 bases left between them. Germline CDR1 and CDR2: SGHVS and FQNEAQ. The CDR3 is made up of 17 amino acids. CDR3 in amino acids: CASSLWGGQGLDYGYTF. In DNA, the CDR3 is TGTGCCAGCAGCCTCTGGGGAGGGCAAGGGTTAGACTATGGCTACACCTTC.

This chain connects TRBV11-2 to TRBJ2-3; perhaps TRBD2 as D (7 bases). This CDR3 region has 15 residues. Germline V gene sequence: CDR1 SGHAT, CDR2 FQNNGV. V lost 1 base and J 5 bases, leaving 13 bases between the germline ends. The CDR3 DNA reads TGTGCCAGCAGCTTAGGCGGGGGCAGGCAAGATACGCAGTATTTT. Its protein is CASSLGGGRQDTQYF.

The chain employs TRBV11-2 and TRBJ2-7, with 8 nucleotides matching TRBD2. Per the germline V gene, CDR1 is SGHAT and CDR2 is FQNNGV. The CDR3 runs 17 residues. The V and J ends lost 5 bases and 3 bases, in that order; junction bases with no gene match: 15. CDR3 protein: CASSQTKAGGLFYEQYF. DNA for the CDR3: TGTGCCAGCAGCCAAACTAAGGCGGGGGGTTTATTCTACGAGCAGTACTTC.

This clone appeared a few times. This sample includes further DNA sequences coding for the same CDR3. V gene TRBV5-1 combines with J gene TRBJ1-1; D uncertain. V was shortened by 2 bases and J by 3 bases, with 8 bases between the two germline ends. Germline V CDR1 and CDR2: SGHRS, YFSETQ. This CDR3 has 13 residues. CDR3 loop: CASSLAGDTEAFF. The CDR3, as DNA: TGCGCCAGCAGCTTAGCGGGAGACACTGAAGCTTTCTTT.

The rearrangement links TRBV9 to TRBJ2-3, with D unclear. Trimming cost V 0 bases and J 0 bases, with 5 bases left between them. The CDR3 contains 14 residues. Germline V gene lookup returns CDR1 SGDLS and CDR2 YYNGEE. In DNA, the CDR3 is TGTGCCAGCAGCGTAGAACAAAGCACAGATACGCAGTATTTT. Translation gives CASSVEQSTDTQYF.

The table lists this clone with a count of one. The identical CDR3 is also encoded by other nucleotide sequences in the sample. CDR3 coding DNA: TGTGCCAGCAGCGTAGAAGTCGGGGCTGGAAACACCATATATTTT. Translating it yields CASSVEVGAGNTIYF. The genes are TRBV9 and TRBJ1-3, with D unresolved. The V gene's germline CDR1 is SGDLS and CDR2 YYNGEE. Trimming left V 0 bases short and J 2 bases short, with 9 bases between. The CDR3 spans 15 residues.

This sequence joins TRBV11-3 and TRBJ2-3; a possible D gene is TRBD2 (6 bases). The CDR3 extends over 15 amino acids. The germline V and J ends were trimmed by 0 bases and 3 bases, with 10 bases remaining between them. CDR1 and CDR2 (germline): SGHNT, YENEEA. The CDR3 DNA reads TGTGCCAGCAGCTTAGATGGGGGGATTACAGATACGCAGTATTTT. It encodes CASSLDGGITDTQYF.

The J gene is TRBJ1-6, the V gene TRBV18, with TRBD1 as a possible D gene (5 bases). Germline CDR1 is KGHSH and CDR2 is LQKENI. Trimming took off 4 bases at V and 0 bases at J, with 10 bases between the two ends. This CDR3 contains 16 residues. DNA of the CDR3: TGTGCCAGCTCACAAGGGGTCAGCTCCTATAATTCACCCCTCCACTTT. Protein sequence: CASSQGVSSYNSPLHF.

The gene calls are TRBV18 and TRBJ1-2; D is ambiguous. Deletions cut 2 bases from V and 0 bases from J, with 4 bases between. Germline V gene lookup returns CDR1 KGHSH and CDR2 LQKENI. The length of the CDR3 is 13 residues. In DNA, the CDR3 is TGTGCCAGCTCACCAAACACTAACTATGGCTACACCTTC. This codes for CASSPNTNYGYTF.

The J gene is TRBJ1-2, the V gene TRBV7-8; possible D gene TRBD1, 5 bases. Germline V gives CDR1 SGHVS, CDR2 FQNEAQ. Trimming took off 0 bases at V and 8 bases at J, with 16 bases between the two ends. The CDR3 contains 15 residues. The CDR3 DNA sequence: TGTGCCAGCAGCTTAGCAGGTGTTGGGGGGATCGGCTACACCTTC. Translating it yields CASSLAGVGGIGYTF.

The V and J genes are TRBV4-1 and TRBJ2-5, with 12 bases matching TRBD2. The CDR3 length is 19 residues. Germline V lookup: CDR1 MGHRA, CDR2 YSYEKL. V lost 0 bases and J lost 3; bases outside the gene matches: 11. CDR3 loop: CASSQDFGVPSGGEETQYF. CDR3 DNA: TGCGCCAGCAGCCAAGATTTTGGGGTTCCTAGCGGGGGGGAAGAGACCCAGTACTTC.

This chain joins TRBV19 and TRBJ1-2, with 7 positions matching TRBD1. Germline V gene lookup returns CDR1 LNHDA and CDR2 SQIVND (reference sequence). J lost 4 bases, V lost 8 bases, and 1 base had no gene match. The CDR3 contains 11 residues. The CDR3, as DNA: TGTGCCAGTGGGGACAGCTATGGCTACACCTTC. Its protein is CASGDSYGYTF.

V and J are TRBV6-2 or TRBV6-3 and TRBJ2-3; TRBD2 agrees at 10 bases. Per the germline V gene, CDR1 is MNHEY and CDR2 is SVGEGT. CDR3 length equals 15 residues. V was clipped by 2 bases and J by 6 bases; unmatched bases: 5. The DNA for the CDR3 is TGTGCCAGCAGTTACGAAGCGGGGGGGCTCGATACGCAGTATTTT. Amino acids: CASSYEAGGLDTQYF.

V usage is TRBV7-8 and J usage is TRBJ1-6, with 7 positions matching TRBD1. V gave up 5 bases and J gave up 7 bases; unmatched junction bases: 8. CDR1 is SGHVS, CDR2 FQNEAQ, per germline. The CDR3 is made up of 15 amino acids. DNA of the CDR3: TGTGCCAGCAGCCCAGTACAGGGGCGGAATTCACCCCTCCACTTT. The encoded protein is CASSPVQGRNSPLHF. Full variable domain (missing parts from reference TRBV7-8 and TRBJ1-6): GAGVSQSPRYKVAKRGQDVALRCDPISGHVSLFWYQQALGQGPEFLTYFQNEAQLDKSGLPSDRFFAERPEGSVSTLKIQRTQQEDSAVYLCASSPVQGRNSPLHFGNGTRLTVT.

The genes are TRBV20-1 and TRBJ1-1; D call uncertain. Germline assignment: CDR1 DFQATT and CDR2 SNEGSKA (reference sequence). V was trimmed by 3 bases and J by 0 bases, leaving 5 bases between them. CDR3 size: 12 residues. DNA of the CDR3: TGCAGTGCTAGTCCAGTGAACACTGAAGCTTTCTTT. Translating it yields CSASPVNTEAFF.

The chain couples TRBV5-6 to TRBJ1-1; tentatively, D is TRBD1 (6 bases). The germline V and J ends were trimmed by 3 bases and 1 base, with 16 bases remaining between them. Per germline, CDR1 SGHDT and CDR2 YYEEEE. The CDR3 totals 16 residues. The CDR3 DNA reads TGTGCCAGCAGCTCACAGGGATCTCAGGGGAACACTGAAGCTTTCTTT. Its protein is CASSSQGSQGNTEAFF.

The chain couples TRBV5-6 to TRBJ1-5, with D possibly being TRBD1 (6 bases). Looked up from germline, CDR1 is SGHDT and CDR2 is YYEEEE. The CDR3 consists of 16 residues. Deletions cut 0 bases from V and 6 bases from J, with 16 bases between. CDR3 sequence: CASSLGGQGYRQPQHF. The CDR3 coding sequence is TGTGCCAGCAGCTTGGGAGGGCAGGGGTACCGTCAGCCCCAGCATTTT.

V gene TRBV7-9 combines with J gene TRBJ2-7, with TRBD2 matching 8 bases. The germline V gene encodes CDR1 SEHNR and CDR2 FQNEAQ (reference sequence). The ends lost 4 bases at V and 2 bases at J; junction bases unmatched: 4. The length of the CDR3 is 14 residues. CDR3 region: CASSSGLGTYEQYF. The CDR3, as DNA: TGTGCCAGCAGCTCGGGACTAGGAACCTACGAGCAGTACTTC.

The chain couples TRBV28 to TRBJ1-3; D not resolved. The length of the CDR3 is 15 residues. Per the germline V gene, CDR1 is MDHEN and CDR2 is SYDVKM. V was pared by 5 bases and J by 8 bases, with 19 bases between. As DNA, the CDR3 is TGTGCCAGCAGTACCTCCGGGAGTAGGAGACACACCATATATTTT. It is translated as CASSTSGSRRHTIYF. The whole variable domain, filled in from reference TRBV28 and TRBJ1-3, reads DVKVTQSSRYLVKRTGEKVFLECVQDMDHENMFWYRQDPGLGLRLIYFSYDVKMKEKGDIPEGYSVSREKKERFSLILESASTNQTSMYLCASSTSGSRRHTIYFGEGSWLTVV.

J is TRBJ1-4 and V is TRBV6-5, with a tentative D call TRBD1 (6 bases). Trimming cost V 6 bases and J 14 bases, with 19 bases left between them. The germline gives CDR1 MNHEY, CDR2 SVGAGI. The CDR3 runs 13 residues. Here the CDR3 DNA reads TGTGCCAGCAGGGAGGCCCTACAGGGAAGCCTGTTTTTT. It is translated as CASREALQGSLFF.

The chain couples TRBV6-5 to TRBJ1-3, with D possibly TRBD1 on 6 matching bases. CDR1 is MNHEY and CDR2 is SVGAGI in the germline V gene. There are 14 residues in the CDR3. V was trimmed by 4 bases and J by 3 bases, leaving 10 bases between them. CDR3 sequence reads: CASSSRGYGNTIYF. The CDR3, as DNA: TGTGCCAGCAGTTCCAGGGGTTATGGAAACACCATATATTTT.

This sequence joins TRBV29-1 and TRBJ2-5, with D possibly being TRBD1 (5 bases). The length of the CDR3 is 13 residues. V was pared by 2 bases and J by 4 bases, with 11 bases between. Per the germline V gene, CDR1 is SQVTM and CDR2 is ANQGSEA. CDR3 sequence reads: CSVEQGRGETQYF. In DNA form, the CDR3 reads TGCAGCGTTGAACAGGGAAGAGGAGAGACCCAGTACTTC.

The rearrangement links TRBV18 to TRBJ2-7, with D possibly TRBD1 on 5 matching bases. The CDR3 has 15 residues. The V end was cut by 3 bases, the J end by 1 base, with 13 bases between. Germline-derived CDR1 and CDR2 are KGHSH and LQKENI. The CDR3 DNA follows: TGTGCCAGCTCACCCGAAGGGGTTTCGTCCTACGAGCAGTACTTC. Translating gives CASSPEGVSSYEQYF.